The text below deals with one TCR beta chain. The data are from a study of blood T cell repertoires in COVID-19. Study as a whole: Sample material is recorded as cDNA or gDNA derived from T cells, B-cell-depleted T cells, or PBMCs.

Participant-given clinical history determined each cohort assignment. Recovery meant two consecutive negative NP/OP PCR tests, professional clearance, or resolved symptoms. Germline values: CDR1 LNHDA, CDR2 SQIVND (reference sequence). The CDR3 runs 15 residues. The V and J ends lost 4 bases and 5 bases, in that order; junction bases with no gene match: 7. As originally analysed: Amplification of reference gene primers provided the estimated nucleated cell counts. The data were produced by immunoSEQ multiplex PCR, yet TCRdb's version contains in-frame clones alone and is incomplete. The V and J calls and clone size come from that table; D and trimming were worked out from the DNA. Of about 150,000 clones listed, roughly 88% are singletons.

The sequencing sample was made of PBMCs or T cells enriched from blood (not recorded which). This receptor was taken from a man in his fifties or sixties who had recovered from COVID-19. The chain employs TRBV19 and TRBJ2-3; 9 bases align to TRBD2. The CDR3 here is CASSTIAGVVDTQYF. CDR3 nucleotides: TGTGCCAGTAGTACCATAGCGGGAGTGGTAGATACGCAGTATTTT.